A selection of T cell receptor beta chains follows, all from one sample in a study of shared clonotypes between healthy human individuals. The data were produced by immunoSEQ multiplex PCR, yet TCRdb's version contains in-frame clones alone and is incomplete. The sample consists of under 1 million clones, about 92% of them appearing once. Sequencing used naive CD8+ T cells sorted from blood. Source of these receptors: a man younger than 45 in good health. Both conserved end residues are part of each CDR3. A D gene is named only where the DNA matches it firmly. Some rows have no size entry. The others give once, few or many, or a class for an expanded clone.

size,V,J,D,CDR3,DNA
-,TRBV4-3,TRBJ2-7,-,CASSQDRAIGEQYF,TGCGCCAGCAGCCAAGACAGGGCGATTGGCGAGCAGTACTTC
-,TRBV4-1,TRBJ2-7,TRBD1,CASSQAGTAEQYF,TGCGCCAGCAGCCAAGCTGGGACAGCCGAGCAGTACTTC
-,TRBV1,TRBJ2-7,-,CTSSQTPGLAGDRYEQYF,TGCACCAGCAGCCAGACCCCTGGGCTAGCGGGAGATCGCTACGAGCAGTACTTC
-,TRBV13,TRBJ2-5,TRBD2,CASSLNGGASGSRGETQYF,TGTGCCAGCAGCTTAAATGGAGGGGCTAGCGGGAGTCGGGGAGAGACCCAGTACTTC
-,TRBV21-1,TRBJ2-7,-,CASSNQTWEDGEYEQYF,TGTGCCAGCAGCAACCAAACGTGGGAAGATGGGGAATACGAGCAGTACTTC
-,TRBV27,TRBJ2-7,-,CASRTGNTYEQYF,TGTGCCAGCAGAACCGGGAACACCTACGAGCAGTACTTC
-,TRBV27,TRBJ2-7,TRBD2,CASSIGTSGIEQYF,TGTGCCAGCAGCATCGGGACTAGCGGGATCGAGCAGTACTTC
-,TRBV6-5,TRBJ1-1,TRBD1,CASSYSIGQGGAEAFF,TGTGCCAGCAGTTACTCCATCGGACAGGGGGGCGCTGAAGCTTTCTTT
-,TRBV29-1,TRBJ2-1,-,CSVSEQFF,TGCAGCGTCTCGGAGCAGTTCTTC
-,TRBV2,TRBJ1-1,-,CASGGNTEAFF,TGTGCCTCCGGAGGGAACACTGAAGCTTTCTTT
-,TRBV25-1,TRBJ2-7,-,CATGPRPGTNEQYF,TGTGCGACAGGACCCCGGCCAGGAACGAACGAGCAGTACTTC
-,TRBV15,TRBJ2-1,TRBD2,CATSRESRGRPYNEQFF,TGTGCCACCAGCAGAGAAAGTCGCGGGAGGCCTTACAATGAGCAGTTCTTC
-,TRBV4-3,TRBJ1-2,-,CASSQDRAINYGYTF,TGCGCCAGCAGCCAAGATCGGGCAATCAACTATGGCTACACCTTC
-,TRBV7-9,TRBJ2-7,TRBD1,CASSLGTGPHEQYF,TGTGCCAGCAGCTTAGGGACAGGGCCCCACGAGCAGTACTTC
-,TRBV6-6,TRBJ1-5,-,CASSYGQGPNQPQHF,TGTGCCAGCAGTTATGGGCAGGGACCAAATCAGCCCCAGCATTTT
-,TRBV27,TRBJ2-3,TRBD2,CASSHSSGSFTDTQYF,TGTGCCAGCAGTCATTCTAGCGGGTCGTTCACAGATACGCAGTATTTT
-,TRBV5-4,TRBJ2-7,TRBD1,CASSLIQGVDEQYF,TGTGCCAGCAGCTTGATACAGGGGGTAGACGAGCAGTACTTC
-,TRBV4-1,TRBJ1-4,-,CASSLLANEKLFF,TGCGCCAGCAGCTTACTGGCTAATGAAAAACTGTTTTTT
-,TRBV2,TRBJ2-7,TRBD2,CASSVRDYTYEQYF,TGTGCCAGCAGTGTGCGGGACTACACTTACGAGCAGTACTTC
few,TRBV7-9,TRBJ2-2,-,CASSPRDGNTGELFF,TGTGCCAGCAGCCCAAGGGACGGTAACACCGGGGAGCTGTTTTTT
-,TRBV7-9,TRBJ2-5,TRBD1,CASSAGTGLEETQYF,TGTGCCAGCAGCGCCGGGACAGGGTTGGAAGAGACCCAGTACTTC
-,TRBV25-1,TRBJ2-7,-,CASSGAPGKGAYEQYF,TGTGCCAGCAGTGGAGCACCGGGAAAAGGGGCCTACGAGCAGTACTTC
-,TRBV5-1,TRBJ2-2,TRBD1,CASSLSRDRVTGELFF,TGCGCCAGCAGCTTGTCACGGGACAGGGTCACCGGGGAGCTGTTTTTT
-,TRBV2,TRBJ2-7,-,CASSDSSNAYEQYF,TGTGCCAGCTCAGACTCGTCGAACGCCTACGAGCAGTACTTC
-,TRBV19,TRBJ1-2,-,CASSIRGPGSGGYTF,TGTGCCAGTAGTATAAGGGGACCTGGTTCGGGTGGCTACACCTTC
-,TRBV5-5,TRBJ2-3,TRBD2,CASSWGAGGDTDTQYF,TGTGCCAGCAGTTGGGGTGCGGGAGGGGACACAGATACGCAGTATTTT
-,TRBV10-1,TRBJ1-1,-,CANQTKPTEAFF,TGCGCCAACCAGACAAAACCCACTGAAGCTTTCTTT
-,TRBV10-3,TRBJ2-7,-,CAISGGPYEQYF,TGTGCCATCTCAGGCGGACCCTACGAGCAGTACTTC
-,TRBV15,TRBJ2-7,-,CATSRGRAGYEQYF,TGTGCCACCAGCAGAGGACGGGCGGGCTACGAGCAGTACTTC
few,TRBV11-2,TRBJ2-7,-,CASSFGALEQYF,TGTGCCAGCAGCTTCGGGGCCCTAGAGCAGTACTTC
-,TRBV28,TRBJ2-1,-,CASSQATGVNSYNEQFF,TGTGCCAGCAGTCAGGCTACGGGTGTGAACTCCTACAATGAGCAGTTCTTC
-,TRBV4-1,TRBJ2-1,TRBD2,CASSLAGDSSYNEQFF,TGCGCCAGCAGCCTAGCGGGCGATAGCTCCTACAATGAGCAGTTCTTC
once,TRBV29-1,TRBJ2-5,-,CSVAGTSTSQETQYF,TGCAGCGTTGCCGGGACCTCAACCTCTCAAGAGACCCAGTACTTC
-,TRBV9,TRBJ2-3,-,CASSVGTTYSTDTQYF,TGTGCCAGCAGCGTCGGGACAACCTATAGCACAGATACGCAGTATTTT
-,TRBV7-2,TRBJ2-1,-,CASSLVLGEQFF,TGTGCCAGCAGCTTAGTCCTTGGCGAGCAGTTCTTC
-,TRBV27,TRBJ1-5,-,CASSLSPLPNQPQHF,TGTGCCAGCAGTTTGAGCCCGCTGCCGAATCAGCCCCAGCATTTT
-,TRBV6-1,TRBJ1-1,-,CASSVVVNTEAFF,TGTGCCAGCAGTGTGGTCGTGAACACTGAAGCTTTCTTT
once,TRBV9,TRBJ2-4,TRBD1,CASSGATGGADIQYF,TGTGCCAGCAGCGGGGCGACAGGGGGCGCGGACATTCAGTACTTC
-,TRBV9,TRBJ2-3,-,CASSVEQSMYDTQYF,TGTGCCAGCAGCGTGGAGCAGTCTATGTATGATACGCAGTATTTT
-,TRBV4-1,TRBJ2-7,-,CASSQDTFVSYEQYF,TGCGCCAGCAGCCAAGATACTTTTGTGTCCTACGAGCAGTACTTC
-,TRBV28,TRBJ2-1,-,CASSPGHDNEQFF,TGTGCCAGCAGTCCGGGACACGACAATGAGCAGTTCTTC
-,TRBV29-1,TRBJ2-5,TRBD2,CSVEGQREDEETQYF,TGCAGCGTTGAAGGACAGCGGGAGGACGAAGAGACCCAGTACTTC
-,TRBV9,TRBJ2-3,TRBD2,CASSAELAGPTDTQYF,TGTGCCAGCAGCGCGGAACTAGCGGGGCCCACAGATACGCAGTATTTT
-,TRBV27,TRBJ2-2,TRBD2,CASSTLTSGRAGGTGELFF,TGTGCCAGCAGTACCTTGACTAGCGGGAGGGCGGGAGGCACCGGGGAGCTGTTTTTT
few,TRBV19,TRBJ2-7,-,CASSPRPYEQYF,TGTGCCAGTAGTCCGCGCCCCTACGAGCAGTACTTC
once,TRBV28,TRBJ2-6,-,CASSLRAFPKSGANVLTF,TGTGCCAGCAGTTTAAGGGCCTTCCCTAAATCTGGGGCCAACGTCCTGACTTTC
once,TRBV28,TRBJ1-4,-,CASSAEWASGEKLFF,TGTGCCAGCAGTGCTGAGTGGGCCTCGGGGGAAAAACTGTTTTTT
-,TRBV11-2,TRBJ1-1,-,CASSTLGLVGAFF,TGTGCCAGCAGCACCCTCGGACTAGTTGGAGCTTTCTTT
-,TRBV13,TRBJ1-2,-,CASSSTPVATYGYTF,TGTGCCAGCAGCTCGACTCCAGTTGCCACCTATGGCTACACCTTC
-,TRBV27,TRBJ2-1,TRBD2,CASRKAGDLYNEQFF,TGTGCCAGCCGGAAAGCGGGAGATCTCTACAATGAGCAGTTCTTC
-,TRBV19,TRBJ2-1,TRBD2,CASSPVHSGSYNEQFF,TGTGCCAGTAGTCCGGTGCATAGCGGGAGCTACAATGAGCAGTTCTTC
-,TRBV28,TRBJ1-2,TRBD1,CASSITGVGASGYTF,TGTGCCAGCAGTATTACAGGGGTAGGAGCGTCTGGCTACACCTTC
-,TRBV27,TRBJ1-5,-,CASSLGVRGNQPQHF,TGTGCCAGCAGTTTAGGTGTGCGAGGGAATCAGCCCCAGCATTTT
-,TRBV7-9,TRBJ2-3,-,CASSFGFTTDTQYF,TGTGCCAGCAGCTTCGGATTTACCACAGATACGCAGTATTTT
-,TRBV9,TRBJ2-1,-,CASSAQPLAHNEQFF,TGTGCCAGCAGCGCTCAACCTTTAGCCCACAATGAGCAGTTCTTC
once,TRBV25-1,TRBJ1-2,TRBD1,CASSEGTGIGYTF,TGTGCCAGCAGTGAGGGGACAGGGATTGGCTACACCTTC
-,TRBV10-3,TRBJ2-7,-,CAISERVHEQYF,TGTGCCATCAGTGAAAGGGTCCACGAGCAGTACTTC
-,TRBV27,TRBJ2-1,-,CASTISPNNNEQFF,TGTGCCAGCACCATATCCCCCAACAACAATGAGCAGTTCTTC